This TCR beta chain was sequenced during a study of cytomegalovirus exposure and HLA in healthy donors. In its sample, this clone was seen a few times. Germline lookup yields CDR1 LGHNA and CDR2 YSLEER. The V and J ends lost 2 bases and 3 bases respectively, with 10 bases between them. The CDR3 sequence is 14 residues long. PCR involved 60 Vbeta and 13 Jbeta primers. Only in-frame clones appear in the TCRdb table, and some are missing; sequencing was by immunoSEQ multiplex PCR. The table includes over 110,000 clones, 80% to 85% detected once. Sequencing was done on a sample of PBMCs. This chain connects TRBV4-3 to TRBJ1-2; a weak D match, TRBD1 (6 bases). The receptor's source is a male donor in good health and CMV-seropositive. The CDR3 DNA sequence: TGCGCCAGCAGCCAAACACAGGGTGACTATGGCTACACCTTC. Residues: CASSQTQGDYGYTF.